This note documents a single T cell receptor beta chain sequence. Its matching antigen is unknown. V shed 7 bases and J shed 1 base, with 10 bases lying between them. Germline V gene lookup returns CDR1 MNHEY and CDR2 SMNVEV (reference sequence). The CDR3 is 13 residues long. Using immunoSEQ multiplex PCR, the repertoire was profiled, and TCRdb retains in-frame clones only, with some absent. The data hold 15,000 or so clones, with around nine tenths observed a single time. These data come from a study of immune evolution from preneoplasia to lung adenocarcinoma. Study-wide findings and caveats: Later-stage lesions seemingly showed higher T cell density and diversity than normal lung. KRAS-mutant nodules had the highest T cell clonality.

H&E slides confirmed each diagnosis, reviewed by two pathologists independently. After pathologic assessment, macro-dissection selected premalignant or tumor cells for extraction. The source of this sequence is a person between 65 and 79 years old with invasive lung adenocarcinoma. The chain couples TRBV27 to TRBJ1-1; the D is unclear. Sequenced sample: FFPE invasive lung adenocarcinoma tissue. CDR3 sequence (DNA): TGTGCCAGCACCACCGGAGCGAACACTGAAGCTTTCTTT. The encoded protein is CASTTGANTEAFF.